This T cell receptor beta chain was found in a study of blood T cell repertoires in COVID-19 (TCRdb year 2020). In the study overall: Collaborator samples came from the United States, Italy and Spain and covered acute and convalescent phases of COVID-19. The material from the prospective study consisted of cDNA or gDNA derived from T cells, B-cell-depleted T cells, or PBMCs. Subjects who had been exposed to COVID-19, were actively infected with it, or had recovered from it provided the deeply sampled blood TCRbeta repertoires that made up the dataset. The repertoires were released in a freely available public database meant as a resource for research on the immune response to SARS-CoV-2. Samples were obtained from the ongoing ImmuneRACE study (first 160 participants) and from 950 to 1,500 subjects provided by 6 global collaborators. Sample metadata almost always included a de-identified subject ID, COVID-19 status, age in years and sex. Where available, HLA class I and class II types were taken from metadata supplied by the sample provider and were not determined by assay-based typing.

Regarding this clone: Its target antigen remains unknown. No base quality values were provided; no much bigger clone lies one nucleotide off.

The immunoSEQ Assay, a bias-controlled multiplex PCR, was used to amplify TCRbeta CDR3 regions from genomic DNA. From the authors' description of their analysis: The number of nucleated cells in each sample was estimated from the amplification of reference gene primers within the assay. To quantify the absolute abundance of each unique TCRbeta CDR3 rearrangement, sequence reads were collapsed and filtered. For each sample, productive Simpson clonality was calculated as the square root of Simpson's diversity index over productive rearrangements. TCRdb obtained this table from immuneACCESS and retained in-frame rearrangements with V and J assigned. These tables miss some clones; where compared with another copy, unresolved V genes account for less than half of the shortfall, and the remainder is unexplained. V and J calls and clone size are as listed in that table; D and trimming were resolved from the DNA. This sample gives about 74,000 clones in total; roughly four fifths of them show up just once. Over 20% of the sample is in the top ten clones.

Broader findings and caveats from the paper: The quantity of clinical and demographic metadata differed by source and by participant and was supplied without curation.

Whole blood was collected in K2EDTA tubes by collaborating institutions according to the institutions' own protocols. For TCRbeta analysis, collaborators shipped samples as frozen whole blood, isolated PBMCs, or DNA extracted from either of those sample types. V has 5 bases trimmed and J has 6 bases trimmed; junction bases matching no gene number 10. Counted from cysteine to phenylalanine, this CDR3 has 15 amino acids. The only DNA kept is the CDR3, 45 bases in frame from the first base. The CDR1 and CDR2 encoded by the germline V gene are SGHTA and FQGNSA. Specimen: peripheral blood. The rearranged segments are TRBV7-2 and TRBJ1-3, and TRBD1 aligns with 7 junction nucleotides. This receptor was obtained from a man aged 70-80 years with acute or convalescent COVID-19. The bases read TGTGCCAGCAGCCAGACCGGGACAGTAATAAACACCATATATTTT. It specifies CASSQTGTVINTIYF.